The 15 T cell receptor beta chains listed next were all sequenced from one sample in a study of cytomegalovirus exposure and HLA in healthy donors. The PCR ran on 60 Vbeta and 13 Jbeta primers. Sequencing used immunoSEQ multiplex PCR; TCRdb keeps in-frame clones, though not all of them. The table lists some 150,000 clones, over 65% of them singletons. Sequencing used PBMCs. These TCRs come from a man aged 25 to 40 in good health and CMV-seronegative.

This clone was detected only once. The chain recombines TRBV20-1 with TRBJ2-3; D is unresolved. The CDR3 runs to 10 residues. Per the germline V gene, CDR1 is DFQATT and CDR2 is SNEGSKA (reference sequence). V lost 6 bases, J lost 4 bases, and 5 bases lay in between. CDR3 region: CSAPPDTQYF. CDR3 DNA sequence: TGCAGTGCCCCTCCAGATACGCAGTATTTT.

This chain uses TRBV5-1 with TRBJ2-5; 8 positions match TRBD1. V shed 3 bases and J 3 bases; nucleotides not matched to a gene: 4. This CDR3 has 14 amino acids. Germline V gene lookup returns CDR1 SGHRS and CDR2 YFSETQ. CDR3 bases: TGCGCCAGCAGCTCCAAGGACAGGGAAGAGACCCAGTACTTC. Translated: CASSSKDREETQYF.

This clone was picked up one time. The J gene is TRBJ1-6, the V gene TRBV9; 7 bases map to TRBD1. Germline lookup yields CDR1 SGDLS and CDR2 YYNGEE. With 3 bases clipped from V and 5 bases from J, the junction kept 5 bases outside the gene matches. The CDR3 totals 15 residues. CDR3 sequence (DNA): TGTGCCAGCAGCGGACAGGGTGGCGATAATTCACCCCTCCACTTT. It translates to CASSGQGGDNSPLHF.

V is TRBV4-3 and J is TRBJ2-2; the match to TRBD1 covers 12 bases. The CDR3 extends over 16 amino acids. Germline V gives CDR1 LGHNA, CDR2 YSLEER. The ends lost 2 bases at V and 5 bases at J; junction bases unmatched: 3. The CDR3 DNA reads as TGCGCCAGCAGCCAAAGGGACAGGGGGCGAACCGGGGAGCTGTTTTTT. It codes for CASSQRDRGRTGELFF.

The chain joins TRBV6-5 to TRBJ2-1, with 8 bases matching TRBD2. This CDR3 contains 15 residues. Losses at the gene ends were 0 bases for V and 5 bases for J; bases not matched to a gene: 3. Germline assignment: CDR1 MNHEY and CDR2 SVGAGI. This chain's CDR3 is CASSYSVAGHNEQFF. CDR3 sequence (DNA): TGTGCCAGCAGTTACTCAGTAGCGGGGCACAATGAGCAGTTCTTC.

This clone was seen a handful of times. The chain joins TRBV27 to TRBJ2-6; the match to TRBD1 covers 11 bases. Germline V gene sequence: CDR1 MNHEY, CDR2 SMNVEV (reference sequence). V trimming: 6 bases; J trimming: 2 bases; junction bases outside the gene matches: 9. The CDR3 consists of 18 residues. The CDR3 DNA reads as TGTGCCAGCAGGCCGGGACAGGGGGTTTGGGCTGGGGCCAACGTCCTGACTTTC. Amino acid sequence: CASRPGQGVWAGANVLTF. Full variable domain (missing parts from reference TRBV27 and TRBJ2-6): EAQVTQNPRYLITVTGKKLTVTCSQNMNHEYMSWYRQDPGLGLRQIYYSMNVEVTDKGDVPEGYKVSRKEKRNFPLILESPSPNQTSLYFCASRPGQGVWAGANVLTFGAGSRLTVL.

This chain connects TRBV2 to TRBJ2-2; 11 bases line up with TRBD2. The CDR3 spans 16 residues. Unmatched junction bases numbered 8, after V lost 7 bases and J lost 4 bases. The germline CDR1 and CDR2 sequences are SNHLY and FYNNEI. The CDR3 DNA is TGTGCCAGCATGTTTAGCGGGGGGGCAGGCACCGGGGAGCTGTTTTTT. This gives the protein CASMFSGGAGTGELFF.

In DNA, the CDR3 is TGTGCCAGCAGCTTAGTTTCTCTATACACCGGGGAGCTGTTTTTT. This sequence encodes CASSLVSLYTGELFF. This chain links TRBV11-2 with TRBJ2-2, with unresolved D. Trimming pared 1 base from V and 3 bases from J, leaving 9 bases between. The germline V gene has CDR1 SGHAT and CDR2 FQNNGV. The CDR3 contains 15 residues.

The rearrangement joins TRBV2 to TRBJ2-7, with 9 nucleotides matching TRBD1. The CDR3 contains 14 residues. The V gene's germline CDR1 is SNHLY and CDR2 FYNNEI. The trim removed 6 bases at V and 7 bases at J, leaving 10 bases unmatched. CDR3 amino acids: CASRRTGVVGEQYF. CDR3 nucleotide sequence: TGTGCCAGCAGGAGGACAGGGGTTGTCGGTGAGCAGTACTTC.

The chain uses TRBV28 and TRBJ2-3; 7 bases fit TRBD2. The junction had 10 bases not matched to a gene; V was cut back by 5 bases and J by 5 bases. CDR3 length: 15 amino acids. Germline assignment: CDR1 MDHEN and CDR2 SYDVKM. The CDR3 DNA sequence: TGTGCCAGCAGTCCACTCGGCGGGGGTGAAGATACGCAGTATTTT. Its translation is CASSPLGGGEDTQYF.

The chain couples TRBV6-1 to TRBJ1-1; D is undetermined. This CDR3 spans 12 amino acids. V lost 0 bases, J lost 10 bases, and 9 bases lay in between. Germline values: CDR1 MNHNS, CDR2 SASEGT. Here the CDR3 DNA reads TGTGCCAGCAGTGAAGCGGATAGCACAGCTTTCTTT. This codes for CASSEADSTAFF.

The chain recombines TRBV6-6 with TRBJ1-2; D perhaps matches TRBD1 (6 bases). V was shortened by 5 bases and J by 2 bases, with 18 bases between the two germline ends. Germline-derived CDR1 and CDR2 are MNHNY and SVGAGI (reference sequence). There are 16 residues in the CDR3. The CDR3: CASSPGQTLTNYGYTF. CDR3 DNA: TGTGCCAGCAGTCCTGGACAGACTCTTACGAACTATGGCTACACCTTC.

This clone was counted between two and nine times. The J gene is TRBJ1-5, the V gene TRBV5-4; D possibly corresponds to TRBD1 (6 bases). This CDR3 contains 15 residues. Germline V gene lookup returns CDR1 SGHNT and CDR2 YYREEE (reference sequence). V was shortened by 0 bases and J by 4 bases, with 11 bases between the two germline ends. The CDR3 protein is CASSLGPQGNQPQHF. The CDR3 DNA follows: TGTGCCAGCAGCTTGGGTCCCCAGGGGAATCAGCCCCAGCATTTT. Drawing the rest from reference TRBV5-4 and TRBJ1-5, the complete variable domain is ETGVTQSPTHLIKTRGQQVTLRCSSQSGHNTVSWYQQALGQGPQFIFQYYREEENGRGNFPPRFSGLQFPNYSSELNVNALELDDSALYLCASSLGPQGNQPQHFGDGTRLSIL.

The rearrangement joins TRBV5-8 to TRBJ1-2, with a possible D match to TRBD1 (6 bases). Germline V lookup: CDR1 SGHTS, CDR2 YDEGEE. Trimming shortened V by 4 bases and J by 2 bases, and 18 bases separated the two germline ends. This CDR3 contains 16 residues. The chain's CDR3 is CASSRRQGRANYGYTF. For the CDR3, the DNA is TGTGCCAGCAGCAGGCGGCAGGGGAGGGCCAACTATGGCTACACCTTC.

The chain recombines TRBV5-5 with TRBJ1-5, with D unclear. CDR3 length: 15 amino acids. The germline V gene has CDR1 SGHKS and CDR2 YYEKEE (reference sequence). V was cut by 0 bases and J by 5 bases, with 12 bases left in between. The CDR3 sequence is CASSLVPGRHQPQHF. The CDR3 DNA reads TGTGCCAGCAGCTTGGTACCGGGGAGACATCAGCCCCAGCATTTT.